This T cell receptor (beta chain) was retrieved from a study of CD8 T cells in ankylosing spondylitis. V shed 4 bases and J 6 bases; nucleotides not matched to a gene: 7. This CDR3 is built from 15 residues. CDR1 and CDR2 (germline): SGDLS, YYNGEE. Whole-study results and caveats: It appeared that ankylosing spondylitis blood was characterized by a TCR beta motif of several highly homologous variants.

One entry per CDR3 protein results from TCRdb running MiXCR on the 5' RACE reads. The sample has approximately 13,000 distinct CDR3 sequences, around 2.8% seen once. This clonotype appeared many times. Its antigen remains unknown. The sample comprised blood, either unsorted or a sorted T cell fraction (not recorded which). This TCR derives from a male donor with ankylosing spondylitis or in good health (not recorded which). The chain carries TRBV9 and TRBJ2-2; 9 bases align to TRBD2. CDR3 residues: CASSILAGVSGELFF. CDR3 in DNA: TGTGCCAGCAGCATTTTAGCGGGAGTTTCCGGGGAGCTGTTTTTT.